The source of this T cell receptor beta chain is a study of OX40 agonist ivuxolimab in advanced cancers. Study as a whole: Patients' therapy was ivuxolimab, an antibody that acts as an agonist of OX40 (CD134).

Trimming shortened V by 2 bases and J by 2 bases, and 10 bases separated the two germline ends. Looked up from germline, CDR1 is SGHAT and CDR2 is FQDESV (reference sequence). The CDR3 consists of 14 residues. This table comes from immunoSEQ multiplex PCR, and its TCRdb copy is limited to in-frame clones, with some not included. Of roughly 65,000 clones in the sample, 88% were seen once. Sampling of blood occurred at baseline, cycle 4 day 1, and cycle 7 day 1. About this clone itself: The antigen is unknown.

The study, taken as a whole, reports: CD8+ T cells showed, on average, more clonal expansion than CD4+ cells. Both blood CD4+ and CD8+ T cells showed clonal growth by week 6 at 0.1 to 3.0 mg/kg.

V usage is TRBV11-1 and J usage is TRBJ2-7, with a tentative D call TRBD1 (6 bases). This sequence was found in an adult with an advanced solid tumor such as melanoma, head and neck, liver or kidney cancer. Sequences were derived from CD4+ or CD8+ T cells sorted from blood, sampled in a trial of the OX40 agonist ivuxolimab. For the CDR3, the DNA is TGTGCCAGCAGCTTACAGGGGCCCGCCTACGAGCAGTACTTC. As protein: CASSLQGPAYEQYF.